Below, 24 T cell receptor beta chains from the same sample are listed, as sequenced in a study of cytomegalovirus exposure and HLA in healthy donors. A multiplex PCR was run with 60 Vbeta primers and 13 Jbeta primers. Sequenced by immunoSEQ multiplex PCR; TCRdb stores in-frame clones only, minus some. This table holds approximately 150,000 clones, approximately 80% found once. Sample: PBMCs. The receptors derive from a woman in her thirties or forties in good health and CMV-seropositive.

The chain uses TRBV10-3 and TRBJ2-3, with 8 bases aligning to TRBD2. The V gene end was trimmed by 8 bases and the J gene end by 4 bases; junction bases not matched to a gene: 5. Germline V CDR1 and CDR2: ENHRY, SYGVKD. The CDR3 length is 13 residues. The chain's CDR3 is CAISSGRPDTQYF. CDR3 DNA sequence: TGTGCCATCTCGAGCGGGAGACCAGATACGCAGTATTTT.

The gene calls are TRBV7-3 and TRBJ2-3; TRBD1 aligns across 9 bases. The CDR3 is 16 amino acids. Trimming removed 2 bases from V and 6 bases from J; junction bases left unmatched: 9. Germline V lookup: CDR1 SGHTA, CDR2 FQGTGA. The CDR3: CASSLGWDRDSDTQYF. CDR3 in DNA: TGTGCCAGCAGCTTAGGGTGGGACAGGGACTCTGATACGCAGTATTTT.

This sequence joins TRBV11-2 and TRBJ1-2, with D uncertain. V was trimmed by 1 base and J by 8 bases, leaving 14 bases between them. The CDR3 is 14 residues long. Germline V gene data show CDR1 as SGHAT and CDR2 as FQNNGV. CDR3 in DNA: TGTGCCAGCAGCTTAGTAGCGGGCCGGAAGGGCTACACCTTC. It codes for CASSLVAGRKGYTF. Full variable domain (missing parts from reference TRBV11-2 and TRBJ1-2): EAGVAQSPRYKIIEKRQSVAFWCNPISGHATLYWYQQILGQGPKLLIQFQNNGVVDDSQLPKDRFSAERLKGVDSTLKIQPAKLEDSAVYLCASSLVAGRKGYTFGSGTRLTVV.

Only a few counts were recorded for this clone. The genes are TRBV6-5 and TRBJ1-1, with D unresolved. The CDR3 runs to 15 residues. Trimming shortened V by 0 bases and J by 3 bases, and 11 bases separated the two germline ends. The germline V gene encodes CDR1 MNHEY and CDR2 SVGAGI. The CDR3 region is CASSYSRVGDTEAFF. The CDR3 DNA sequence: TGTGCCAGCAGTTACTCGAGGGTCGGGGACACTGAAGCTTTCTTT.

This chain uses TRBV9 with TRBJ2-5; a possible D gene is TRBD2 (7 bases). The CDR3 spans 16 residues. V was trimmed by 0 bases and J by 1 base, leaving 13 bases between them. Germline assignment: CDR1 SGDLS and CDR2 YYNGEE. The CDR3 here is CASSVEGGLIQETQYF. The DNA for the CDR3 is TGTGCCAGCAGCGTAGAGGGGGGGCTTATCCAAGAGACCCAGTACTTC.

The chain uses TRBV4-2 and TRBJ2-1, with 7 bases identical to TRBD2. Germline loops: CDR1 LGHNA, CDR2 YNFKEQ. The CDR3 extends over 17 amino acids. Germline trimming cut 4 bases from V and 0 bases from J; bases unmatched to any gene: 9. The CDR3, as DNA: TGTGCCAGCAGCCCACGGAGCGGGGAAAGCTCCTACAATGAGCAGTTCTTC. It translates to CASSPRSGESSYNEQFF.

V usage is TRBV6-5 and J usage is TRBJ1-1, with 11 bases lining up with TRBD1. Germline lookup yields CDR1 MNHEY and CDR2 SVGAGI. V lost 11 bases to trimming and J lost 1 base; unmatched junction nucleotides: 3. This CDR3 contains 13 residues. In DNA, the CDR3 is TGTGCCGGACAGGGGGCAGAGAACACTGAAGCTTTCTTT. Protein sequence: CAGQGAENTEAFF.

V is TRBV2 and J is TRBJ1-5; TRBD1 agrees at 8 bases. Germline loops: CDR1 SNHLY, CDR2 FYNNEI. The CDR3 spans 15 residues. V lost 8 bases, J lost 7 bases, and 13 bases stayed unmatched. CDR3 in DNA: TGTGCCAGCGCCTCGCCGGGGACAGGAGGACAGCCCCAGCATTTT. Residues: CASASPGTGGQPQHF.

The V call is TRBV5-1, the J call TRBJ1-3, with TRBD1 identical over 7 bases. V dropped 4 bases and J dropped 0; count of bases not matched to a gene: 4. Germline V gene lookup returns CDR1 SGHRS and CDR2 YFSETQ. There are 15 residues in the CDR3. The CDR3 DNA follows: TGCGCCAGCAGCCTGACAGGGAACTCTGGAAACACCATATATTTT. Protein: CASSLTGNSGNTIYF.

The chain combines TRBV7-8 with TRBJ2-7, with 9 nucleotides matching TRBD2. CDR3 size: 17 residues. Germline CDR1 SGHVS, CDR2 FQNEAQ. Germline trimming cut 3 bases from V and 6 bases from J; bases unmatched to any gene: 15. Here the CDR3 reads CASSFVAGGSYPAEQYF. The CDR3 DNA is TGTGCCAGCAGCTTTGTGGCGGGAGGGTCCTACCCCGCCGAGCAGTACTTC.

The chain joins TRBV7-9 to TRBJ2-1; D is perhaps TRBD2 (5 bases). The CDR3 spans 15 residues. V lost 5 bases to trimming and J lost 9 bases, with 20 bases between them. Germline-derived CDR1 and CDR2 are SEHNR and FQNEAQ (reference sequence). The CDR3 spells CASSPELGESSEQFF. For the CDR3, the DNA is TGTGCCAGCAGCCCGGAACTTGGGGAGTCTAGTGAGCAGTTCTTC.

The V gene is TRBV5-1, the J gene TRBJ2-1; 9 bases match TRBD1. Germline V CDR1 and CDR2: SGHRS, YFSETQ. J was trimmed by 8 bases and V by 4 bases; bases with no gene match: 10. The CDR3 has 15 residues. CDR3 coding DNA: TGCGCCAGCAGCAGAAGGACAGGGGAGGTCGATGAGCAGTTCTTC. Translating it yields CASSRRTGEVDEQFF. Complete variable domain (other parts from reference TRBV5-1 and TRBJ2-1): KAGVTQTPRYLIKTRGQQVTLSCSPISGHRSVSWYQQTPGQGLQFLFEYFSETQRNKGNFPGRFSGRQFSNSRSEMNVSTLELGDSALYLCASSRRTGEVDEQFFGPGTRLTVL.

CDR3 protein: CATSRDRPRTGPYEQYF. The CDR3 DNA follows: TGTGCCACCAGCAGAGATCGACCCAGGACAGGGCCCTACGAGCAGTACTTC. The V and J genes are TRBV15 and TRBJ2-7, with TRBD1 matching over 8 bases. CDR1 and CDR2 from the germline V gene are LNHNV and YYDKDF (reference sequence). The V and J ends lost 0 bases and 2 bases, in that order; junction bases with no gene match: 9. The CDR3 covers 17 residues.

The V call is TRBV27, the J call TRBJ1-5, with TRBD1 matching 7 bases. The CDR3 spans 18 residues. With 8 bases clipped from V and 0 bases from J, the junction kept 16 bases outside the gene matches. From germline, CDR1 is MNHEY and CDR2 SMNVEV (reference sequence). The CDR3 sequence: CASQFRDRFEDSNQPQHF. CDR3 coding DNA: TGTGCCAGCCAATTCAGGGACAGATTCGAAGATAGCAATCAGCCCCAGCATTTT.

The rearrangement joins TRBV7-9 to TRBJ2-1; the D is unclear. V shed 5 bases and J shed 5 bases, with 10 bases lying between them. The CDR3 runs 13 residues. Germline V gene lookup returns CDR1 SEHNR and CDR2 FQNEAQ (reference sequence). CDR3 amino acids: CASSPWADNEQFF. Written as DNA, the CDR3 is TGTGCCAGCAGCCCATGGGCCGACAATGAGCAGTTCTTC.

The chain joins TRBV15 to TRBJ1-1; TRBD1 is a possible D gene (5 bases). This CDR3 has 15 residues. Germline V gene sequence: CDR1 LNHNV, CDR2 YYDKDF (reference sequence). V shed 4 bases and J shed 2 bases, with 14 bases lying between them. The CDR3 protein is CATSKIRDINTEAFF. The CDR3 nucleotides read TGTGCCACCAGCAAAATCAGGGATATAAACACTGAAGCTTTCTTT.

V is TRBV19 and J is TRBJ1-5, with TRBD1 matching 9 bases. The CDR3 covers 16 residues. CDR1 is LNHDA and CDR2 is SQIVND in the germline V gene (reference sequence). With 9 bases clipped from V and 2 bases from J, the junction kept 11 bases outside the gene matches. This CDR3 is CASEHRGRGGNQPQHF. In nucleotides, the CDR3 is TGTGCCAGCGAACACAGGGGGCGGGGAGGCAATCAGCCCCAGCATTTT. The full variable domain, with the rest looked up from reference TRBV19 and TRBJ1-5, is DGGITQSPKYLFRKEGQNVTLSCEQNLNHDAMYWYRQDPGQGLRLIYYSQIVNDFQKGDIAEGYSVSREKKESFPLTVTSAQKNPTAFYLCASEHRGRGGNQPQHFGDGTRLSIL.

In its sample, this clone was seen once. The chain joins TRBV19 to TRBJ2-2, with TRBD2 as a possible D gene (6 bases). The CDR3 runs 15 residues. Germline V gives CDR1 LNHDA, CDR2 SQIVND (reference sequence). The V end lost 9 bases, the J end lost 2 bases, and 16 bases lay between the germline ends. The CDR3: CASRLMGLNTGELFF. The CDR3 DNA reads TGTGCCAGCCGCTTAATGGGACTCAACACCGGGGAGCTGTTTTTT.

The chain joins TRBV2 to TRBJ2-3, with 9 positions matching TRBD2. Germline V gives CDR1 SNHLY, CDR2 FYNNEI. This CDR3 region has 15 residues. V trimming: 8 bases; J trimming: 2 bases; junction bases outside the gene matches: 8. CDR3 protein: CASGPTSGYTDTQYF. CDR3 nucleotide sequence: TGTGCCAGCGGCCCGACTAGCGGATACACAGATACGCAGTATTTT.

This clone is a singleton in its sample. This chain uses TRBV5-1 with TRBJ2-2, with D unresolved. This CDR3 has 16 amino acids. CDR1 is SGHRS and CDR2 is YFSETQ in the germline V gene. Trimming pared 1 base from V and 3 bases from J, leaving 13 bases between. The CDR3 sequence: CASSLMSSTDTGELFF. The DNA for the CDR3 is TGCGCCAGCAGCTTGATGAGCTCAACTGACACCGGGGAGCTGTTTTTT.

The CDR3: CASSLWAGTTDTQYF. The CDR3 bases are TGTGCCAGCAGTTTATGGGCAGGGACAACAGATACGCAGTATTTT. The chain carries TRBV27 and TRBJ2-3; tentatively, D is TRBD1 (6 bases). Germline V gene lookup returns CDR1 MNHEY and CDR2 SMNVEV (reference sequence). Between the trimmed V and J ends, which lost 1 base and 3 bases, there was a span of 11 bases. The CDR3 sequence is 15 residues long.

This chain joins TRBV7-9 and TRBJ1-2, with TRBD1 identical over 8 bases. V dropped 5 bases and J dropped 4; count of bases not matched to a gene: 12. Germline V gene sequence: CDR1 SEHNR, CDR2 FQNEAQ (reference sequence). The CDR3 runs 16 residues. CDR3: CASSKGQGWTGYGYTF. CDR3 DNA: TGTGCCAGCAGCAAAGGACAGGGATGGACTGGCTATGGCTACACCTTC.

As DNA, the CDR3 is TGTGCCTGGACCGTGGGACTAGCGGAAAGCACAGATACGCAGTATTTT. Its protein product is CAWTVGLAESTDTQYF. This chain links TRBV30 with TRBJ2-3; 11 nucleotides match TRBD2. Trimming took 4 bases from V and 0 from J; bases not matched to a gene: 6. Germline CDR1 reads GTSNPN; CDR2 reads SVGIG (reference sequence). The CDR3 has 16 residues.

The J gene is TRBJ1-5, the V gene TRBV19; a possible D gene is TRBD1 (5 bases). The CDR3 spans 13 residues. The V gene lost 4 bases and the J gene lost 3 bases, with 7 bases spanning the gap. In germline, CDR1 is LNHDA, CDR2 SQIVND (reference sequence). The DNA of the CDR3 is TGTGCCAGTAGTACAGGGCTCAATCAGCCCCAGCATTTT. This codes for CASSTGLNQPQHF.